One and the same sample provided the 5 T cell receptor beta chains below, sequenced in a study of shared clonotypes between healthy human individuals. Some clones are missing from TCRdb's copy, which holds only in-frame ones; the method was immunoSEQ multiplex PCR. The sample has roughly 720,000 clones; 80% to 95% are singletons. The sequencing input was memory CD8+ T cells from PBMCs. Stated subset: CD45RO+ cells pooled with CCR7-negative TemRA cells. These receptors were taken from a man younger than 35 in good health. Some clones in this sample may be carry-over from other donors' samples.

DNA of the CDR3: TGTGCCAGCAGTTCAGCGGGCCGAGGGTCAAATGAAAAACTGTTTTTT. As protein: CASSSAGRGSNEKLFF. The chain employs TRBV7-3 and TRBJ1-4; D unclear. This CDR3 is 16 amino acids long. The V gene's germline CDR1 is SGHTA and CDR2 FQGTGA. Trimming shortened V by 6 bases and J by 5 bases, and 19 bases separated the two germline ends.

The chain employs TRBV10-3 and TRBJ2-7, with D perhaps assigned TRBD1 or TRBD2 (5 bases each). The CDR3 has 14 amino acids. CDR1 ENHRY and CDR2 SYGVKD come from the germline V gene. V dropped 2 bases and J dropped 0 bases, with 8 bases sitting between them. For the CDR3, the DNA is TGTGCCATCAGTGAGCCGGGGACCTCCTACGAGCAGTACTTC. This translates into CAISEPGTSYEQYF.

The chain links TRBV6-4 to TRBJ1-3; D ambiguous. From germline, CDR1 is MRHNA and CDR2 SNTAGT. The CDR3 is 15 amino acids. V was shortened by 8 bases and J by 8 bases, with 22 bases between the two germline ends. The CDR3 coding sequence is TGTGCCAGCCCTCCCCGACATTTAGAGGTGTACACCATATATTTT. Its translation: CASPPRHLEVYTIYF.

The V and J genes are TRBV28 and TRBJ2-7; 11 nucleotides agree with TRBD2. CDR1 and CDR2 from the germline V gene are MDHEN and SYDVKM. This CDR3 spans 15 amino acids. Unmatched junction bases numbered 8, after V lost 7 bases and J lost 3 bases. The CDR3 nucleotides are TGTGCCAGCACCCTTCTAGCGGGAGGAGGCTACGAGCAGTACTTC. This encodes CASTLLAGGGYEQYF.

The chain couples TRBV13 to TRBJ2-7, with D possibly matching TRBD1 (6 bases). Trimming removed 3 bases from V and 6 bases from J, with 18 bases in between. Germline lookup yields CDR1 PRHDT and CDR2 FYEKMQ (reference sequence). There are 15 residues in the CDR3. The CDR3 is CASSFTQGPVGEQYF. The DNA of the CDR3 is TGTGCCAGCAGCTTTACACAGGGCCCCGTCGGCGAGCAGTACTTC. The whole variable domain, remainder taken from reference TRBV13 and TRBJ2-7, is AAGVIQSPRHLIKEKRETATLKCYPIPRHDTVYWYQQGPGQDPQFLISFYEKMQSDKGSIPDRFSAQQFSDYHSELNMSSLELGDSALYFCASSFTQGPVGEQYFGPGTRLTVT.